One and the same sample provided the 25 T cell receptor beta chains below, sequenced in a study of T cell changes during pregnancy in multiple sclerosis. Produced via immunoSEQ multiplex PCR; TCRdb's table is partial and in-frame only. This table holds tens of thousands of clones, roughly 84% found once. The sample here was CD8+ T cells from peripheral blood mononuclear cells, taken after pregnancy. The receptors were gathered from a female donor with multiple sclerosis, enrolled in a pregnancy study.

This chain uses TRBV7-9 with TRBJ2-7; TRBD1 matches 7 bases. From germline, CDR1 is SEHNR and CDR2 FQNEAQ (reference sequence). The length of the CDR3 is 15 residues. Trimming cost V 4 bases and J 3 bases; bases outside gene matches: 9. This CDR3 is CASSSRQGPDYEQYF. CDR3 coding DNA: TGTGCCAGCAGCTCGCGACAGGGACCAGACTACGAGCAGTACTTC.

The chain couples TRBV4-1 to TRBJ2-7, with 13 bases identical to TRBD2. This CDR3 spans 16 amino acids. Looked up from germline, CDR1 is MGHRA and CDR2 is YSYEKL. The trim removed 2 bases at V and 6 bases at J, leaving 7 bases unmatched. As DNA, the CDR3 is TGCGCCAGCAGCCAAAAAAGGGGACTAGCGGGAAGCGAGCAGTACTTC. Protein sequence: CASSQKRGLAGSEQYF.

The chain is built from TRBV10-2 and TRBJ2-7; TRBD1 might be the D (7 bases). CDR1 and CDR2 (germline): WSHSY, SAAADI. The CDR3 has 13 residues. V dropped 8 bases and J dropped 6 bases, with 17 bases sitting between them. CDR3 DNA: TGCGCCAGCTTAGACAGGGAGGTACGCGAGCAGTACTTC. This translates into CASLDREVREQYF.

The chain has TRBV4-1 and TRBJ2-6; the match to TRBD1 covers 7 bases. This CDR3 region has 18 residues. CDR1 and CDR2 from the germline V gene are MGHRA and YSYEKL. J lost 0 bases, V lost 2 bases, and 7 bases had no gene match. DNA for the CDR3: TGCGCCAGCAGCCAAAAACCGGGACAGAGCTCTGGGGCCAACGTCCTGACTTTC. Translating gives CASSQKPGQSSGANVLTF.

V and J are TRBV5-4 and TRBJ2-7; TRBD2 might be the D (5 bases). Trimming took off 0 bases at V and 6 bases at J, with 13 bases between the two ends. The CDR3 contains 14 residues. Germline loops: CDR1 SGHNT, CDR2 YYREEE (reference sequence). CDR3 protein: CASSLGGSPGEQYF. CDR3 in DNA: TGTGCCAGCAGCTTGGGCGGGTCCCCCGGCGAGCAGTACTTC.

This chain connects TRBV4-1 to TRBJ2-3; maybe TRBD2 (6 bases). This CDR3 is built from 15 residues. CDR1 is MGHRA, CDR2 YSYEKL, per germline. Trimming cost V 1 base and J 3 bases, with 11 bases left between them. DNA of the CDR3: TGCGCCAGCAGCCAAGGGGGACTTTTGACAGATACGCAGTATTTT. It translates to CASSQGGLLTDTQYF.

The chain joins TRBV9 to TRBJ1-2, with 9 bases fitting TRBD1. The CDR3 totals 15 residues. The germline CDR1 and CDR2 sequences are SGDLS and YYNGEE. V lost 4 bases, J lost 8 bases, and 12 bases stayed unmatched. DNA of the CDR3: TGTGCCAGCAGCACCGAACGGGACAGGGTTAACGGCTACACCTTC. Residues: CASSTERDRVNGYTF.

V gene TRBV7-3 combines with J gene TRBJ2-5; 8 nucleotides line up with TRBD2. The CDR3 consists of 16 residues. The J segment lost 0 bases and the V segment lost 3 bases, leaving 6 bases of the junction unmatched. Germline values: CDR1 SGHTA, CDR2 FQGTGA. CDR3 amino acids: CASSLSGSGYQETQYF. The CDR3 DNA reads TGTGCCAGCAGCTTGAGCGGGAGTGGGTACCAAGAGACCCAGTACTTC.

The chain combines TRBV7-2 with TRBJ2-7, with 8 bases that match TRBD1. With 5 bases clipped from V and 3 bases from J, the junction kept 12 bases outside the gene matches. CDR1 is SGHTA, CDR2 FQGNSA, per germline. CDR3 size: 16 residues. CDR3 bases: TGTGCCAGCAGCACCAACTTTGGACAGGGTCTCTACGAGCAGTACTTC. This encodes CASSTNFGQGLYEQYF.

This clone has just one count. The gene calls are TRBV29-1 and TRBJ1-1; TRBD1 agrees at 9 bases. The CDR3 covers 14 residues. Germline CDR1 is SQVTM and CDR2 is ANQGSEA. Losses at the gene ends were 8 bases for V and 0 bases for J; bases not matched to a gene: 7. CDR3 region: CSYGTGPLNTEAFF. CDR3 coding DNA: TGCAGCTATGGGACAGGGCCATTGAACACTGAAGCTTTCTTT.

The V call is TRBV30, the J call TRBJ1-2; possibly TRBD1 for D (5 bases). CDR3 size: 15 residues. V was pared by 5 bases and J by 8 bases, with 24 bases between. CDR1 is GTSNPN, CDR2 SVGIG, per germline (reference sequence). DNA for the CDR3: TGTGCCTGGGGTCCACGCTGGGGCGATACTTACGGCTACACCTTC. It yields the protein CAWGPRWGDTYGYTF.

This sequence joins TRBV9 and TRBJ2-5, with no clear D. Trimming removed 4 bases from V and 1 base from J, with 11 bases in between. The CDR3 is 14 amino acids. Germline CDR1 reads SGDLS; CDR2 reads YYNGEE. The CDR3 region is CASSPPRGQETQYF. CDR3 coding DNA: TGTGCCAGCAGCCCGCCGCGCGGCCAAGAGACCCAGTACTTC.

This chain uses TRBV9 with TRBJ1-3; a possible D gene is TRBD1 (5 bases). The CDR3 contains 15 residues. V was trimmed by 3 bases and J by 7 bases, leaving 17 bases between them. Germline CDR1 SGDLS, CDR2 YYNGEE. CDR3 nucleotide sequence: TGTGCCAGCAGCGCGGGAGGCGGGGGTGGCAACACCATATATTTT. Translation gives CASSAGGGGGNTIYF.

The J gene is TRBJ1-5, the V gene TRBV4-1, with D unresolved. The CDR3 is 15 residues long. V was shortened by 0 bases and J by 7 bases, with 13 bases between the two germline ends. CDR1 and CDR2 (germline): MGHRA, YSYEKL. CDR3 residues: CASSQDWPDWQPQHF. The CDR3 DNA sequence: TGCGCCAGCAGCCAAGATTGGCCTGACTGGCAGCCCCAGCATTTT.

This chain's CDR3 is CASSRRGSGPAFF. The CDR3 DNA is TGCGCCAGCAGCCGCAGGGGATCCGGCCCAGCTTTCTTT. This chain joins TRBV4-3 and TRBJ1-1; D may be TRBD1 (6 bases). CDR3 length: 13 residues. Between the trimmed V and J ends, which lost 4 bases and 10 bases, there was a span of 16 bases. Germline V CDR1 and CDR2: LGHNA, YSLEER.

The CDR3 loop is CASNSKASGVETQYF. CDR3 in DNA: TGTGCCAGCAACTCAAAGGCTAGCGGGGTAGAGACCCAGTACTTC. The rearrangement links TRBV7-9 to TRBJ2-5, with 9 nucleotides matching TRBD2. The CDR3 is made up of 15 amino acids. Germline values: CDR1 SEHNR, CDR2 FQNEAQ (reference sequence). Unmatched junction bases numbered 10, after V lost 7 bases and J lost 4 bases.

The chain is built from TRBV7-9 and TRBJ2-3; TRBD2 aligns across 11 bases. The CDR3 consists of 18 residues. Germline CDR1 SEHNR, CDR2 FQNEAQ (reference sequence). Trimming took 4 bases from V and 0 from J; bases not matched to a gene: 9. For the CDR3, the DNA is TGTGCCAGCAGCTCGCCGATGACTAGCGGGGCTAGCACAGATACGCAGTATTTT. This sequence encodes CASSSPMTSGASTDTQYF.

CDR3 in amino acids: CASSQSRGSVVETQYF. The CDR3 DNA reads TGCGCCAGCAGTCAATCTCGGGGGTCAGTGGTAGAGACCCAGTACTTC. V usage is TRBV23-1 and J usage is TRBJ2-5; D perhaps matches TRBD2 (6 bases). TRBV23-1 is assigned to the ORF class and has an uncertain function. V gave up 0 bases and J gave up 4 bases, with 15 bases separating them. This CDR3 contains 16 residues.

The J gene is TRBJ1-2, the V gene TRBV2; 12 positions agree with TRBD1. CDR1 is SNHLY, CDR2 FYNNEI, per germline. CDR3 size: 15 residues. V lost 4 bases to trimming and J lost 7 bases; unmatched junction nucleotides: 7. The CDR3 spells CASSGTGTGGFGYTF. CDR3 sequence (DNA): TGTGCCAGCAGTGGGACCGGGACAGGGGGCTTTGGCTACACCTTC.

The rearrangement joins TRBV6-5 to TRBJ1-6, with D possibly being TRBD1 (5 bases). The CDR3 spans 12 residues. V was trimmed by 5 bases and J by 9 bases, leaving 8 bases between them. The germline gives CDR1 MNHEY, CDR2 SVGAGI. This CDR3 is CASSIGGSPLHF. The CDR3 DNA follows: TGTGCCAGCAGTATCGGGGGTTCACCCCTCCACTTT.

The rearrangement links TRBV19 to TRBJ2-3, with D unclear. The CDR3 is 15 residues long. Germline values: CDR1 LNHDA, CDR2 SQIVND (reference sequence). The germline V and J ends were trimmed by 3 bases and 0 bases, with 10 bases remaining between them. CDR3 nucleotides: TGTGCCAGTAGTATGGCGGTCACTAGCACAGATACGCAGTATTTT. Its protein product is CASSMAVTSTDTQYF.

This clone was picked up a small number of times. CDR3 sequence: CAISEREGSYNEQFF. The CDR3 DNA reads as TGTGCCATCAGTGAGCGAGAGGGCTCCTACAATGAGCAGTTCTTC. V is TRBV10-3 and J is TRBJ2-1; possibly TRBD2 for D (5 bases). CDR1 and CDR2 from the germline V gene are ENHRY and SYGVKD. This CDR3 has 15 amino acids. V was cut by 2 bases and J by 0 bases, with 8 bases left in between.

The chain is built from TRBV29-1 and TRBJ1-1; possibly TRBD1 for D (5 bases). From germline, CDR1 is SQVTM and CDR2 ANQGSEA. The CDR3 length is 13 residues. V was trimmed by 6 bases and J by 3 bases, leaving 14 bases between them. CDR3 sequence reads: CSVIFQGYTEAFF. DNA of the CDR3: TGCAGCGTCATCTTCCAGGGATACACTGAAGCTTTCTTT.

V usage is TRBV5-5 and J usage is TRBJ1-2, with TRBD1 matching over 11 bases. The CDR3 spans 16 residues. Unmatched junction bases numbered 7, after V lost 0 bases and J lost 6 bases. Germline CDR1 and CDR2: SGHKS and YYEKEE (reference sequence). CDR3 sequence reads: CASSLEGTGGVDGYTF. Written as DNA, the CDR3 is TGTGCCAGCAGCTTGGAGGGGACAGGGGGTGTGGATGGCTACACCTTC.

The chain employs TRBV27 and TRBJ2-1; 9 nucleotides line up with TRBD2. Germline V gives CDR1 MNHEY, CDR2 SMNVEV (reference sequence). J gave up 6 bases and V 4 bases, and 10 bases lay outside the gene matches. The CDR3 extends over 16 amino acids. The CDR3 spells CASSSLKAGGPNEQFF. The CDR3 bases are TGTGCCAGCAGTTCCCTAAAGGCGGGAGGGCCCAATGAGCAGTTCTTC.